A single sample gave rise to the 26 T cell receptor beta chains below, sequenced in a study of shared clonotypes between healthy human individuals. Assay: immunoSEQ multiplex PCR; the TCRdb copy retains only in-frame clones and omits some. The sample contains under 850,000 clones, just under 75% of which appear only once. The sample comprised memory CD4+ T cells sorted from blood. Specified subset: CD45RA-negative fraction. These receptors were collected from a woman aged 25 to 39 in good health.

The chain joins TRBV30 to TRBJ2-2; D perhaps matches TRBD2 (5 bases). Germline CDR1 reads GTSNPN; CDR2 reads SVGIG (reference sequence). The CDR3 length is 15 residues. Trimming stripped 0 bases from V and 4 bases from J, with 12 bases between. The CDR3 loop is CAWSVPSGGTGELFF. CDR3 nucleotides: TGTGCCTGGAGTGTACCAAGTGGAGGCACCGGGGAGCTGTTTTTT.

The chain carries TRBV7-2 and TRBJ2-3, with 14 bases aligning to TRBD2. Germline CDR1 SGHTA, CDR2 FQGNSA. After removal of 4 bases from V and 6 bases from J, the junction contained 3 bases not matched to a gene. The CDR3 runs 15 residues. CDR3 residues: CASSWGTSGSDTQYF. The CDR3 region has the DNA TGTGCCAGCAGCTGGGGGACTAGCGGGAGTGATACGCAGTATTTT.

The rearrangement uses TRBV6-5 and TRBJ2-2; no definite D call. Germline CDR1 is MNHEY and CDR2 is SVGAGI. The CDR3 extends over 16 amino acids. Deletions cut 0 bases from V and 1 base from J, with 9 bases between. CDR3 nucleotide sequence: TGTGCCAGCAGTTACTCAGGAAGTCAGAACACCGGGGAGCTGTTTTTT. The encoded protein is CASSYSGSQNTGELFF.

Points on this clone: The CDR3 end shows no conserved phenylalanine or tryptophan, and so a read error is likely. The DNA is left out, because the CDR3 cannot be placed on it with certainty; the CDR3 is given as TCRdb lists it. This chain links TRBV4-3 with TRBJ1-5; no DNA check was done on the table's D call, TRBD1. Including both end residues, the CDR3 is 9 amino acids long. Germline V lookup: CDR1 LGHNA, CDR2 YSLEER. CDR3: CASSQAAGL.

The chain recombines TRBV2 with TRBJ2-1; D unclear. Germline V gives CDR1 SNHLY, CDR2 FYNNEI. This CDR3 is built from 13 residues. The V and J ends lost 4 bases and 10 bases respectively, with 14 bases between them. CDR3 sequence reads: CASSGPLLGEQFF. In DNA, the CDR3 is TGTGCCAGCAGTGGCCCACTTTTGGGGGAGCAGTTCTTC.

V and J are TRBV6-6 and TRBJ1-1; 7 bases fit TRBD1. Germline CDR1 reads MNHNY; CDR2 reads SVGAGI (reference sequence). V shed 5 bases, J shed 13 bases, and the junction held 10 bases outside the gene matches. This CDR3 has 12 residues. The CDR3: CASSLPGTDFFF. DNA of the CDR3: TGTGCCAGCAGTCTCCCAGGGACAGACTTTTTCTTT.

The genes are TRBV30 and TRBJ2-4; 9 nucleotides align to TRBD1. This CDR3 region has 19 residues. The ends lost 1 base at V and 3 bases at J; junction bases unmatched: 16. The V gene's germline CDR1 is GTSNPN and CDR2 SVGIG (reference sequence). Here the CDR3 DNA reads TGTGCCTGGAGTGGGAACAGGGGGCGCGAGGGTTTTGGCAAAAACATTCAGTACTTC. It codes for CAWSGNRGREGFGKNIQYF.

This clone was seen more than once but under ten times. The CDR3 coding sequence is TGTGCCTGGACCACACAGTACCTTAGCAATCAGCCCCAGCATTTT. Protein: CAWTTQYLSNQPQHF. This rearrangement joins TRBV30 to TRBJ1-5; D unclear. V was trimmed by 4 bases and J by 0 bases, leaving 13 bases between them. This CDR3 spans 15 amino acids. Germline values: CDR1 GTSNPN, CDR2 SVGIG (reference sequence).

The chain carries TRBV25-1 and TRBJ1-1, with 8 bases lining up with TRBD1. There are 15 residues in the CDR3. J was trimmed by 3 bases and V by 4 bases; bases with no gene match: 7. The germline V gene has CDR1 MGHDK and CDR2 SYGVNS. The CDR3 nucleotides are TGTGCCAGCAGTGCCTTCGGACAGGGACACACTGAAGCTTTCTTT. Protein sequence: CASSAFGQGHTEAFF.

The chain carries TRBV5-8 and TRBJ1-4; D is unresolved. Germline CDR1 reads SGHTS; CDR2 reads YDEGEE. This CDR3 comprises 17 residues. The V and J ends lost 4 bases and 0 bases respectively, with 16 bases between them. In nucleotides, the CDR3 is TGTGCCAGCAGCCCGGTCGAGGCGAGATCAACTAATGAAAAACTGTTTTTT. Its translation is CASSPVEARSTNEKLFF.

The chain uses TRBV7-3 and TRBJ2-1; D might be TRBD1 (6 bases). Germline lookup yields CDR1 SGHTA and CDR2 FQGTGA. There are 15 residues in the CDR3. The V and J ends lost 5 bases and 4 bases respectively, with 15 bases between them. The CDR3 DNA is TGTGCCAGCAGCCGGGACACGCGGTCTTACAATGAGCAGTTCTTC. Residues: CASSRDTRSYNEQFF.

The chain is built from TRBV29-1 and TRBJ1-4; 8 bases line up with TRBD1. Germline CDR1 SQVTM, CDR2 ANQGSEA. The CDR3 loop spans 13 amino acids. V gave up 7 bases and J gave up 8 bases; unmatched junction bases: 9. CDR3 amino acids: CSATYRGSEKLFF. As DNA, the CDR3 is TGCAGCGCAACGTACAGGGGGAGCGAAAAACTGTTTTTT.

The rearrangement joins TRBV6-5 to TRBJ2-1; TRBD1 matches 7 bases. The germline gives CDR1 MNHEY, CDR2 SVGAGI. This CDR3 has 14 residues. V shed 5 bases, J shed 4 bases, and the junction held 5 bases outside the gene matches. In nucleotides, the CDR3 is TGTGCCAGCAGTCAGGGGGTCCTGTACAATGAGCAGTTCTTC. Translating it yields CASSQGVLYNEQFF.

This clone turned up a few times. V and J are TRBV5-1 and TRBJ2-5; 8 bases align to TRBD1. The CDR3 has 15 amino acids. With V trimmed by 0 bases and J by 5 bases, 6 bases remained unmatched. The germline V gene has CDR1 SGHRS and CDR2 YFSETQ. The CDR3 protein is CASSLDGTGLETQYF. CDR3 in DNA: TGCGCCAGCAGCTTGGACGGGACAGGCCTTGAGACCCAGTACTTC.

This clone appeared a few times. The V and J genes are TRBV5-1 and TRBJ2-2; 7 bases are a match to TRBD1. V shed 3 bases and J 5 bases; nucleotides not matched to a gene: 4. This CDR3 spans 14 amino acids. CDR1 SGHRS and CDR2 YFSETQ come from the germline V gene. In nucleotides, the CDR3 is TGCGCCAGCAGCTGGGGGACAGAAACCGGGGAGCTGTTTTTT. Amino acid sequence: CASSWGTETGELFF.

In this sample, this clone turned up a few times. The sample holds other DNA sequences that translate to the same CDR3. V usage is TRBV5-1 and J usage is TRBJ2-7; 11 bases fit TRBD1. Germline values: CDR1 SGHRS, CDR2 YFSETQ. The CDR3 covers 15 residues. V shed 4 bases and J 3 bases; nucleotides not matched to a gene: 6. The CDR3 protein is CASSDRTGGLYEQYF. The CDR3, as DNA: TGCGCCAGCAGCGACAGGACAGGGGGCCTCTACGAGCAGTACTTC.

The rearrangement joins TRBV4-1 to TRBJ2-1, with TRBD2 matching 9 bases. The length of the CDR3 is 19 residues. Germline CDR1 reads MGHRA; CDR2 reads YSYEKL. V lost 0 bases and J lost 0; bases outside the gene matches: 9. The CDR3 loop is CASSQDSPLAGHSYNEQFF. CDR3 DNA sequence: TGCGCCAGCAGCCAAGATTCTCCACTAGCGGGCCACTCCTACAATGAGCAGTTCTTC.

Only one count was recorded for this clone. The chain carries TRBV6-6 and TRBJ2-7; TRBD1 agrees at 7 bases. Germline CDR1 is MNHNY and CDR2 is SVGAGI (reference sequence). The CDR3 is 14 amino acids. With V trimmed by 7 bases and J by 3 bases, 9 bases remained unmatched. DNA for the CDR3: TGTGCCAGCAAGAAGGGACAGACCAACTACGAGCAGTACTTC. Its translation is CASKKGQTNYEQYF.

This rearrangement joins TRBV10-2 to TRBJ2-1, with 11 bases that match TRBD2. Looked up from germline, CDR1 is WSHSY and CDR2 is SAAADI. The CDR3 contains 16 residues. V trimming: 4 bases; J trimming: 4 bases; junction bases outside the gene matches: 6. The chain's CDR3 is CASSGRGLAAYNEQFF. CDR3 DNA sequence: TGCGCCAGCAGTGGCAGGGGACTAGCGGCTTACAATGAGCAGTTCTTC.

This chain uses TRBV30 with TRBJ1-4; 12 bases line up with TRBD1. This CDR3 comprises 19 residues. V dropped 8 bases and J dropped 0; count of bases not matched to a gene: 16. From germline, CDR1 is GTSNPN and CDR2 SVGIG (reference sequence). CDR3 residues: CAGGTRDRGRGTTNEKLFF. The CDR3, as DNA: TGTGCCGGGGGAACCCGGGACAGGGGGCGGGGAACAACTAATGAAAAACTGTTTTTT. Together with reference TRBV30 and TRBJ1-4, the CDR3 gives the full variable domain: SQTIHQWPATLVQPVGSPLSLECTVEGTSNPNLYWYRQAAGRGLQLLFYSVGIGQISSEVPQNLSASRPQDRQFILSSKKLLLSDSGFYLCAGGTRDRGRGTTNEKLFFGSGTQLSVL.

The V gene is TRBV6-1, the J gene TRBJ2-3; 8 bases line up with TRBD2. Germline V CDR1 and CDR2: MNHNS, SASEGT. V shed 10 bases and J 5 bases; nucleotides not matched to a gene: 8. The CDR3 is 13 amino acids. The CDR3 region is CAIKAGVGDTQYF. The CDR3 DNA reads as TGTGCCATCAAAGCGGGAGTGGGAGATACGCAGTATTTT.

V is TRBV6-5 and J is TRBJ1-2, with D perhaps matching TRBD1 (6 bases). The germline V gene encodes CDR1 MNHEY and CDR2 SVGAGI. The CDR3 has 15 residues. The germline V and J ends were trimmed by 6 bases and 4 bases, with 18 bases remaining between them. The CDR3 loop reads CASRSRGRGSYGYTF. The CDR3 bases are TGTGCCAGCAGAAGTCGGGGGCGCGGGAGCTATGGCTACACCTTC.

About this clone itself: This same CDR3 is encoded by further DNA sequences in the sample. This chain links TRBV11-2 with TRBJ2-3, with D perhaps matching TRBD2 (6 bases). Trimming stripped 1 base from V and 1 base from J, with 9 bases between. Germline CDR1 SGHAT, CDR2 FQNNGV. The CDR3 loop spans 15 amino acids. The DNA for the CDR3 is TGTGCCAGCAGCTTAGTCGCGGGACGCACAGATACGCAGTATTTT. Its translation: CASSLVAGRTDTQYF.

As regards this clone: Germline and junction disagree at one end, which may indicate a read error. CDR3 in amino acids: CASSREGSTDTQYF. Here the CDR3 DNA reads TGTGCGAGTAGTCGGGAGGGTAGCACAGATACGCAGTATTTT. The chain links TRBV19 to TRBJ2-3; 8 bases fit TRBD2. Per the germline V gene, CDR1 is LNHDA and CDR2 is SQIVND (reference sequence). This CDR3 has 14 amino acids.

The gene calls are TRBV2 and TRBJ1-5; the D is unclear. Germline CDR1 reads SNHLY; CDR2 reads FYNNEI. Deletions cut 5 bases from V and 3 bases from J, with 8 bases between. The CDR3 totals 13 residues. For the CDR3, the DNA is TGTGCCAGCAGTAGGAGACACAATCAGCCCCAGCATTTT. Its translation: CASSRRHNQPQHF.

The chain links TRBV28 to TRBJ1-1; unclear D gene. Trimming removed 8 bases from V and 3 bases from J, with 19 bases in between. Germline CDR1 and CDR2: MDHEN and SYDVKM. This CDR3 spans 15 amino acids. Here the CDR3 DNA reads TGTGCCAGCCGGGCTTCGAAAGGTTTCGACACTGAAGCTTTCTTT. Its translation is CASRASKGFDTEAFF.